This paragraph covers one TCR beta chain sequence. The sample originates from a study of blood T cell repertoires in COVID-19. Study at large: Collection of acute and convalescent COVID-19 samples took place in the United States, Italy and Spain. Nucleic acid was either cDNA or gDNA, and it came from T cells, B-cell-depleted T cells, or PBMCs.

Germline values: CDR1 LNHDA, CDR2 SQIVND (reference sequence). This CDR3 has 15 amino acids. V gave up 3 bases and J gave up 2 bases, with 13 bases separating them. Study processing details: Estimation of nucleated cell counts relied on the amplification of reference gene primers. TCRdb's copy holds only in-frame clones and misses some; the assay was immunoSEQ multiplex PCR. V, J and clone size derive from that table, while D and trimming were established from the DNA sequence. The table includes 85,000 to 100,000 clones, 65% to 90% detected once. V usage is TRBV19 and J usage is TRBJ1-2; perhaps TRBD1 as D (6 bases). The receptor's source is a man aged 55 to 70 with acute or convalescent COVID-19. Material: peripheral blood. CDR3 nucleotide sequence: TGTGCCAGTAGTATTGGGGGCAATTGGAACTATGGCTACACCTTC. This gives the protein CASSIGGNWNYGYTF.